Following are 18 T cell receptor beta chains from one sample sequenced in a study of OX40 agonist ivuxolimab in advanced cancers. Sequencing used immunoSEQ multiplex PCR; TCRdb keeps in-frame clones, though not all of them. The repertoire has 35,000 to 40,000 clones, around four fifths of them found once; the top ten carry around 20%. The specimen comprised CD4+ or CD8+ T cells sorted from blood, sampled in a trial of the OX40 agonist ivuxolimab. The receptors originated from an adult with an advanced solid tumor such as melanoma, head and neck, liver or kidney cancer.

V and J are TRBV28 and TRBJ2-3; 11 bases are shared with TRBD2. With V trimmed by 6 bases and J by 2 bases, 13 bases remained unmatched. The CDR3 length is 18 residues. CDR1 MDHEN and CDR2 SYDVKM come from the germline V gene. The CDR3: CASSRPIIAGGYTDTQYF. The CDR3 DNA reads TGTGCCAGCAGCCGCCCGATAATAGCGGGGGGGTACACAGATACGCAGTATTTT.

Written as DNA, the CDR3 is TGTGCCAGCAGCTGGGGGGACAGGGCCTATGAGCAGTTCTTC. Translating gives CASSWGDRAYEQFF. This chain joins TRBV11-3 and TRBJ2-1; the match to TRBD1 covers 9 bases. With 4 bases clipped from V and 8 bases from J, the junction kept 6 bases outside the gene matches. The CDR3 is made up of 14 amino acids. CDR1 and CDR2 from the germline V gene are SGHNT and YENEEA. The variable domain in full, with the rest retrieved from reference TRBV11-3 and TRBJ2-1, is EAGVVQSPRYKIIEKKQPVAFWCNPISGHNTLYWYLQNLGQGPELLIRYENEEAVDDSQLPKDRFSAERLKGVDSTLKIQPAELGDSAVYLCASSWGDRAYEQFFGPGTRLTVL.

Written as DNA, the CDR3 is TGCGCCAGCAGCTTTTGGACAGGGGGCCAAGGCTACACCTTC. It yields the protein CASSFWTGGQGYTF. This sequence joins TRBV5-1 and TRBJ1-2; 11 nucleotides match TRBD1. The CDR3 extends over 14 amino acids. The V gene end was trimmed by 2 bases and the J gene end by 8 bases; junction bases not matched to a gene: 5. From germline, CDR1 is SGHRS and CDR2 YFSETQ.

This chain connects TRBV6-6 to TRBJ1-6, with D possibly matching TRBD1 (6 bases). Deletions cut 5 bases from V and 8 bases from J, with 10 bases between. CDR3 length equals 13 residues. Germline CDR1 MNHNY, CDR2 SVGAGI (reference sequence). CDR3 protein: CASSPGVYSPLHF. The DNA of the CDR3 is TGTGCCAGCAGTCCAGGGGTGTATTCACCCCTCCACTTT.

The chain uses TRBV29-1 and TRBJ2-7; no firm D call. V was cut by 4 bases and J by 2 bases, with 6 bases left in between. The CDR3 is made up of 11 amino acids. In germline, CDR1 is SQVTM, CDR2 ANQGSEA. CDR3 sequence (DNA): TGCAGCGTTGTCACGGCCTACGAGCAGTACTTC. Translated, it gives CSVVTAYEQYF.

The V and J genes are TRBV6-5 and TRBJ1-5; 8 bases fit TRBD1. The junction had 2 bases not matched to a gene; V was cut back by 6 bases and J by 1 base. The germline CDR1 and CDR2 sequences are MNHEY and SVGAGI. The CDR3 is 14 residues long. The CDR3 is CASRGTGSNQPQHF. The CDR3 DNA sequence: TGTGCCAGCAGAGGGACAGGCAGCAATCAGCCCCAGCATTTT.

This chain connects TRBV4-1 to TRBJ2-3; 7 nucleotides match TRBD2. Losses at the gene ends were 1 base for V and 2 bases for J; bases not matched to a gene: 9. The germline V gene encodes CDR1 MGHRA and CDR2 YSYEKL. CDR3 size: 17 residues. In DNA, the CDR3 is TGCGCCAGCAGCCAAGTTATCCTAGGGAGGGACACAGATACGCAGTATTTT. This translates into CASSQVILGRDTDTQYF.

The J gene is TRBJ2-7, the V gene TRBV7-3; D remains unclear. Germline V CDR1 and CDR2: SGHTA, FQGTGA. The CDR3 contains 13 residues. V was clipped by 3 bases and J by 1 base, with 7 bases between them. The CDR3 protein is CASSFMGSYEQYF. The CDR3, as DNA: TGTGCCAGCAGCTTCATGGGGTCCTACGAGCAGTACTTC.

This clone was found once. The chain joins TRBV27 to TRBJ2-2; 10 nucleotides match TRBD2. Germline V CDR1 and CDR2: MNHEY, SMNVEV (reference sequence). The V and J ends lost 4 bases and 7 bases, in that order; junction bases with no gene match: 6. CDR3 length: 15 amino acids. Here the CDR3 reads CASSSLAGGVGELFF. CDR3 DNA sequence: TGTGCCAGCAGTTCCTTAGCGGGGGGCGTCGGGGAGCTGTTTTTT.

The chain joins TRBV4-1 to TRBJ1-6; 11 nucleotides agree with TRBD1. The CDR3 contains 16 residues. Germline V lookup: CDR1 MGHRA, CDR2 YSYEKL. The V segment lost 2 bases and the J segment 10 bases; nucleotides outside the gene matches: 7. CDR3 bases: TGCGCCAGCAGCCAAACCGGAGGACAGGGGGCCTCACCCCTCCACTTT. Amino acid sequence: CASSQTGGQGASPLHF.

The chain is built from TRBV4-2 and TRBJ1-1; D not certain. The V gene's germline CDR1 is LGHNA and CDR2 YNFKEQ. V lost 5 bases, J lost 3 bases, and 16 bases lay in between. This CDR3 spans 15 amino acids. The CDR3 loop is CASSLVGRTDTEAFF. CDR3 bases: TGTGCCAGCAGCTTGGTTGGGAGAACGGACACTGAAGCTTTCTTT.

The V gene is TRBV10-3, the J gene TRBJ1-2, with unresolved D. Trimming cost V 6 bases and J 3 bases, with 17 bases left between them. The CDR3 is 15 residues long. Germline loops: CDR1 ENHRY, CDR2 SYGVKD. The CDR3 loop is CAIRGDPNSDYGYTF. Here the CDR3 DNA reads TGTGCCATCAGGGGAGATCCGAACAGCGACTATGGCTACACCTTC.

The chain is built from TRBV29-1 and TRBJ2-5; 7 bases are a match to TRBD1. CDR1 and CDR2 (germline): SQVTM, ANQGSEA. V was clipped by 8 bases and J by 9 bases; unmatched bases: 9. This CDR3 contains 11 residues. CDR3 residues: CSSQGVGAQYF. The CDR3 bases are TGCAGCTCTCAGGGGGTCGGGGCCCAGTACTTC. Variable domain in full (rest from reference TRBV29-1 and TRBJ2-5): SAVISQKPSRDICQRGTSLTIQCQVDSQVTMMFWYRQQPGQSLTLIATANQGSEATYESGFVIDKFPISRPNLTFSTLTVSNMSPEDSSIYLCSSQGVGAQYFGPGTRLLVL.

CDR3: CASSPRGTYNSPLHF. The CDR3, as DNA: TGTGCCAGCAGCCCACGGGGTACCTATAATTCACCCCTCCACTTT. The chain couples TRBV5-5 to TRBJ1-6; D unresolved. V lost 4 bases to trimming and J lost 2 bases, with 10 bases between them. Per germline, CDR1 SGHKS and CDR2 YYEKEE (reference sequence). This CDR3 is built from 15 residues.

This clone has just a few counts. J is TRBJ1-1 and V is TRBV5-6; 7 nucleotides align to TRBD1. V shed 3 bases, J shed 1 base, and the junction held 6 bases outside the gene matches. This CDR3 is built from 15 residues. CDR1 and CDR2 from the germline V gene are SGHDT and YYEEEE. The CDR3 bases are TGTGCCAGCAGCTCAACCCCAGGGGGGAACACTGAAGCTTTCTTT. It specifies CASSSTPGGNTEAFF.

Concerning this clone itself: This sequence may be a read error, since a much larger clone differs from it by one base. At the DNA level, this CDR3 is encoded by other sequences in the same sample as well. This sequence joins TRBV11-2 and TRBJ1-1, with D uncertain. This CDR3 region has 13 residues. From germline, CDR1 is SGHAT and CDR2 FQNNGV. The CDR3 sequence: CASSPEAGEEAFF. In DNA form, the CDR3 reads TGTGCCAGCAGCCCTGAGGCGGGAGAGGAAGCCTTCTTT. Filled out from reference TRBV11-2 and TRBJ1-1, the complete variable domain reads EAGVAQSPRYKIIEKRQSVAFWCNPISGHATLYWYQQILGQGPKLLIQFQNNGVVDDSQLPKDRFSAERLKGVDSTLKIQPAKLEDSAVYLCASSPEAGEEAFFGQGTRLTVV.

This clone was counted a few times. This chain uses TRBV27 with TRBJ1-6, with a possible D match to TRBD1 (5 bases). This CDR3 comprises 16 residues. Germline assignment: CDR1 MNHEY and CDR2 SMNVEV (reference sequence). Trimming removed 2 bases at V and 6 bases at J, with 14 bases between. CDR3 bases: TGTGCCAGCAGTTTACGTCAGGGTCCTATTAATTCACCCCTCCACTTT. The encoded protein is CASSLRQGPINSPLHF.

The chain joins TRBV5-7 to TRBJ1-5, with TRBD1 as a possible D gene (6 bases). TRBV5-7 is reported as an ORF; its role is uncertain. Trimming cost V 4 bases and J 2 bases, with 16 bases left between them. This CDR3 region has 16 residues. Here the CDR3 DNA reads TGTGCCAGCAGCCGTTCACAGGGAGCTGGCAATCAGCCCCAGCATTTT. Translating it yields CASSRSQGAGNQPQHF.